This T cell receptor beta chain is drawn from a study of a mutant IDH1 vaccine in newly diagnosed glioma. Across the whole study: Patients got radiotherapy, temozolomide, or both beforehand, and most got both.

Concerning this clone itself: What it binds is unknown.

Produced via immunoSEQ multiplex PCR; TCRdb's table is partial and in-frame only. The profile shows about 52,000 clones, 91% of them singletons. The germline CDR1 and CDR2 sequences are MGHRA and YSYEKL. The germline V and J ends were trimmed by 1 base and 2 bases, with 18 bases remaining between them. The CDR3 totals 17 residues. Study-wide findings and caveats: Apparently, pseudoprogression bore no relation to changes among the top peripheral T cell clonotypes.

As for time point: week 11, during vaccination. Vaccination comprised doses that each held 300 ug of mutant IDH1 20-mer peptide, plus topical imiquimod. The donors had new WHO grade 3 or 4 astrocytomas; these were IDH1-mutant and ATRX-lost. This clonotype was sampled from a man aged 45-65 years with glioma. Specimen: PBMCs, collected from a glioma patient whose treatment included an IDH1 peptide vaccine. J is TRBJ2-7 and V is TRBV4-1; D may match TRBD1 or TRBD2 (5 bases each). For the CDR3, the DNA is TGCGCCAGCAGCCAAGCCCCGTCGGGTGAGGGGCCCTACGAGCAGTACTTC. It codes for CASSQAPSGEGPYEQYF.